Listed here are 2 T cell receptor beta chains from one sample, sequenced in a study of Graves' ophthalmopathy and Graves' hyperthyroidism. Beta-chain TCR CDR3 regions were amplified from RNA transcripts. RT-PCR in the first round used HTBI primers; a second-round multiplex PCR followed. TCRdb reanalysed the multiplex PCR reads using MiXCR and keeps one entry per CDR3 protein. The repertoire holds some 350,000 distinct CDR3 sequences, with about a sixth as singletons. Sequenced material: peripheral blood. The receptors were sampled from an adult woman with stable Graves' hyperthyroidism.

The genes are TRBV28 and TRBJ2-7; D remains unclear. Trimming left V 6 bases short and J 4 bases short, with 13 bases between. This CDR3 has 13 residues. Germline V CDR1 and CDR2: MDHEN, SYDVKM. The CDR3 bases are TGTGCCAGCAGGATTTCTATTAATTACGAGCAGTACTTC. It encodes CASRISINYEQYF.

This clonotype was recorded at least ten times. The chain combines TRBV5-1 with TRBJ2-7, with 7 bases matching TRBD2. The germline CDR1 and CDR2 sequences are SGHRS and YFSETQ. CDR3 length equals 14 residues. The V segment lost 3 bases and the J segment 1 base; nucleotides outside the gene matches: 4. The CDR3 reads CASSSRERSYEQYF. CDR3 bases: TGCGCCAGCAGCTCGCGGGAGCGGTCCTACGAGCAGTACTTC.